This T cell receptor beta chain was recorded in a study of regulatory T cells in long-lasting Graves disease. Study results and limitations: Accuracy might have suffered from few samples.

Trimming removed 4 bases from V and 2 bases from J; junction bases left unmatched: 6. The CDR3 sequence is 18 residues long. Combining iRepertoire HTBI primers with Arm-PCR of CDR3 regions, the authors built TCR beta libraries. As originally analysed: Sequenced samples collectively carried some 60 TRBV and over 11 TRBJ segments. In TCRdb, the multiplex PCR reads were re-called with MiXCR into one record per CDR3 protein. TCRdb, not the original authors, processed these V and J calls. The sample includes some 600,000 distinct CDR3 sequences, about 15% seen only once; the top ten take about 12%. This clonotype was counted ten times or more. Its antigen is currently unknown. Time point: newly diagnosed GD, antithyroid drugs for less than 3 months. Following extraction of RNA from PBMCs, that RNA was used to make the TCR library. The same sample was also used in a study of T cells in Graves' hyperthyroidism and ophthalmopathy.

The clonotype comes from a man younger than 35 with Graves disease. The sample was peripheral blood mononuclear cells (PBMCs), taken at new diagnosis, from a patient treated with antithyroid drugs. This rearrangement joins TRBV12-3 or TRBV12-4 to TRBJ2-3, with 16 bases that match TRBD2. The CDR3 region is CASSSGTSGRADTDTQYF. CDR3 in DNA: TGTGCCAGCAGTTCCGGGACTAGCGGGAGGGCCGACACAGATACGCAGTATTTT.